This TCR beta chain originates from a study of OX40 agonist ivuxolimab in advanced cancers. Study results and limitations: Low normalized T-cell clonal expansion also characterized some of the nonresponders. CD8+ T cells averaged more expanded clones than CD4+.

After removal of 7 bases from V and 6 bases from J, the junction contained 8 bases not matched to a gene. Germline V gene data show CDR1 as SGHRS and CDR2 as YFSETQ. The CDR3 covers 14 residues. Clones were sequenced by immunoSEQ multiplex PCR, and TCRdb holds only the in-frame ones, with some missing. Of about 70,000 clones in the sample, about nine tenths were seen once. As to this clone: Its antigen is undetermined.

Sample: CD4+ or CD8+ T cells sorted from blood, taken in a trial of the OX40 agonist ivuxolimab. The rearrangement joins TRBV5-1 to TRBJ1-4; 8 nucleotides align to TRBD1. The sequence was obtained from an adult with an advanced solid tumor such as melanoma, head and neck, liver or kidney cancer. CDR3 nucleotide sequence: TGCGCCAGCGCCTCCGGGACAGGATATGAAAAACTGTTTTTT. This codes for CASASGTGYEKLFF.